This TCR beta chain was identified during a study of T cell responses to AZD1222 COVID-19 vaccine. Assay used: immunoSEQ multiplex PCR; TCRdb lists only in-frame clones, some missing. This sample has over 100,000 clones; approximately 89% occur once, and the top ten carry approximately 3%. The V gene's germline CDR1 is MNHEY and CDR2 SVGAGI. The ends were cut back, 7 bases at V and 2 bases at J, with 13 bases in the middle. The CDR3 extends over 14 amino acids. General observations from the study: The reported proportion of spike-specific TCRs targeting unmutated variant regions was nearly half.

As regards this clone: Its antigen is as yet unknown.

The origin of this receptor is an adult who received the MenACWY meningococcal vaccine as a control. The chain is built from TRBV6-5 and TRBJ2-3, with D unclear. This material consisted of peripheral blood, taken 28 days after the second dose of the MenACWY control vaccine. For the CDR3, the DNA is TGTGCCAGCATCCTCGGTCTCAACACAGATACGCAGTATTTT. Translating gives CASILGLNTDTQYF.